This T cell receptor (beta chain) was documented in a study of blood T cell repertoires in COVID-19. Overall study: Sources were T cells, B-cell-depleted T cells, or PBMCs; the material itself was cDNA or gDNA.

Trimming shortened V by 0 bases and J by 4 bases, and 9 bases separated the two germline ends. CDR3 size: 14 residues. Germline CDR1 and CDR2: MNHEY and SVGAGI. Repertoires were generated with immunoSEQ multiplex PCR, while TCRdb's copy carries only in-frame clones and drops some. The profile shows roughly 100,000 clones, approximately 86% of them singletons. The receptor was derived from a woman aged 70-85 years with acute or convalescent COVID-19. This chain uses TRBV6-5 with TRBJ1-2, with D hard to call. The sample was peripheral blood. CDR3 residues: CASSYSSVGYGYTF. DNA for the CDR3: TGTGCCAGCAGTTACTCATCTGTCGGCTATGGCTACACCTTC.